A selection of T cell receptor beta chains follows, all from one sample in a study of CXCR3-negative and CXCR3-positive naive CD8 T cells. From its re-call of the 5' RACE reads, TCRdb lists each CDR3 protein once, without DNA. This sample's table has about 98,000 distinct CDR3 sequences. Specimen: naive CXCR3+ CD8+ T cells from blood. These receptors came from a human donor in good health. Some clones in this sample may be carry-over from other donors' samples. CDR3s include the opening cysteine and the closing phenylalanine or tryptophan. Fields, in order: V gene, J gene, CDR3 length, CDR3 protein.

TRBV6-2/TRBV6-3,TRBJ1-5,13,CASSYSGSQPQHF
TRBV7-9,TRBJ2-1,17,CASSSRVQGASNNEQFF
TRBV29-1,TRBJ1-4,14,CSVSYAGGGEKLFF
TRBV29-1,TRBJ2-7,16,CSVEPTGTGGFYEQYF
TRBV9,TRBJ2-2,14,CASSVAGVTAELFF
TRBV29-1,TRBJ2-7,11,CSVVGAYEQYF
TRBV7-2,TRBJ1-4,14,CASSFLDRSEKLFF
TRBV10-3,TRBJ2-3,15,CAISATETSTDTQYF
TRBV29-1,TRBJ2-5,16,CSVGLLAGLFQETQYF
TRBV24-1,TRBJ2-2,19,CATSDFGLRGAKNTGELFF
TRBV11-3,TRBJ2-2,17,CASSLDAWQMNTGELFF
TRBV27,TRBJ1-1,12,CASRSRGFEAFF
TRBV29-1,TRBJ2-1,13,CSVVGSTYNEQFF
TRBV10-3,TRBJ1-1,14,CAISESQVNTEAFF
TRBV5-1,TRBJ2-1,16,CASSVYSSGGGNEQFF
TRBV4-3,TRBJ1-1,13,CASSPGPGTEAFF